The 13 T cell receptor beta chains presented below share a single source sample, sequenced in a study of cytomegalovirus exposure and HLA in healthy donors. Researchers ran the PCR with 60 Vbeta and 13 Jbeta primers. The method was immunoSEQ multiplex PCR; TCRdb's version includes in-frame clones alone and lacks a portion of them. The table has approximately 97,000 clones, about 69% seen once; the top ten hold 4% to 5.5%. The sample comprised PBMCs. The receptor set was obtained from a human donor in good health.

V is TRBV6-4 and J is TRBJ2-1; D is unclear. CDR1 and CDR2 (germline): MRHNA, SNTAGT. Trimming took 6 bases from V and 7 from J, leaving 13 bases between them. The CDR3 runs 13 residues. The CDR3 coding sequence is TGTGCCAGCAGCGAGACTTGGGTGAATGAGCAGTTCTTC. It translates to CASSETWVNEQFF.

Only a few counts were recorded for this clone. The V call is TRBV14, the J call TRBJ1-1; possible D gene TRBD1, 6 bases. The CDR3 totals 13 residues. Germline V lookup: CDR1 SGHDN, CDR2 FVKESK. V was cut by 6 bases and J by 5 bases, with 13 bases left in between. This CDR3 reads CASSIQGGTEAFF. Written as DNA, the CDR3 is TGTGCCAGCAGTATTCAAGGGGGAACTGAAGCTTTCTTT.

This clone came up once. This chain links TRBV5-4 with TRBJ2-3, with D hard to call. V was shortened by 1 base and J by 0 bases, with 24 bases between the two germline ends. The CDR3 extends over 20 amino acids. From germline, CDR1 is SGHNT and CDR2 YYREEE (reference sequence). CDR3 DNA sequence: TGTGCCAGCAGCTTGCCCAAGCCAAATGTTAAGTCTGCTAGCACAGATACGCAGTATTTT. Its translation: CASSLPKPNVKSASTDTQYF.

This clone was counted a few times. The chain has TRBV10-2 and TRBJ2-2, with 8 bases identical to TRBD1. The CDR3 runs 15 residues. Unmatched junction bases numbered 5, after V lost 4 bases and J lost 4 bases. Germline V gene lookup returns CDR1 WSHSY and CDR2 SAAADI. The CDR3 loop reads CASSVRTGPTGELFF. CDR3 coding DNA: TGCGCCAGCAGTGTAAGGACAGGGCCCACCGGGGAGCTGTTTTTT.

The CDR3 DNA sequence: TGTGCCAGCAGTTGGATACAGGGTGGTCGGGGCTATGGCTACACCTTC. It is translated as CASSWIQGGRGYGYTF. This chain connects TRBV6-6 to TRBJ1-2; possibly TRBD1 for D (6 bases). The CDR3 has 16 amino acids. Germline assignment: CDR1 MNHNY and CDR2 SVGAGI (reference sequence). V was cut by 4 bases and J by 4 bases, with 19 bases left in between.

Remarks on this clone: A read error may produce the germline difference seen at one junction end. V usage is TRBV7-7 and J usage is TRBJ2-2, with 10 bases that match TRBD1. CDR1 is SSHAT, CDR2 FNYEAQ, per germline (reference sequence). This CDR3 is 17 amino acids long. CDR3 coding DNA: TGTGCTAGCAGCCGCAATGACAGGGGGCTCAACACCGGGGAGCTGTTTTTT. Its translation is CASSRNDRGLNTGELFF.

The chain joins TRBV6-5 to TRBJ1-2; D is unclear. CDR1 and CDR2 from the germline V gene are MNHEY and SVGAGI. The CDR3 contains 13 residues. V was shortened by 6 bases and J by 4 bases, with 12 bases between the two germline ends. The CDR3 here is CASRLPSGYGYTF. For the CDR3, the DNA is TGTGCCAGCAGGCTACCGTCCGGCTATGGCTACACCTTC.

The chain has TRBV4-1 and TRBJ2-5, with D perhaps matching TRBD2 (7 bases). In germline, CDR1 is MGHRA, CDR2 YSYEKL. The CDR3 loop spans 16 amino acids. The V gene lost 3 bases and the J gene lost 5 bases, with 19 bases spanning the gap. The CDR3, as DNA: TGCGCCAGCAGCCAGAAATGGGGGGGGCGCAAGGAGACCCAGTACTTC. Translation gives CASSQKWGGRKETQYF.

The table lists this clone with a few counts. J is TRBJ2-4 and V is TRBV2; the D gene is possibly TRBD2 (5 bases). CDR1 is SNHLY and CDR2 is FYNNEI in the germline V gene. V was clipped by 11 bases and J by 2 bases, with 10 bases between them. This CDR3 is 12 amino acids long. CDR3 nucleotides: TGTGCCGCGGGTGGGACCAAAAACATTCAGTACTTC. Protein: CAAGGTKNIQYF.

The V and J genes are TRBV4-2 and TRBJ2-7; 8 bases line up with TRBD2. V was pared by 4 bases and J by 0 bases, with 5 bases of the junction left unmatched. Looked up from germline, CDR1 is LGHNA and CDR2 is YNFKEQ. CDR3 length: 15 amino acids. The CDR3 nucleotides are TGTGCCAGCAGCCGGACGGGGACTAGCTCCTACGAGCAGTACTTC. Translation gives CASSRTGTSSYEQYF.

The rearrangement links TRBV6-6 to TRBJ2-3; D may be TRBD2 (6 bases). Germline V gene data show CDR1 as MNHNY and CDR2 as SVGAGI (reference sequence). Trimming left V 8 bases short and J 6 bases short, with 18 bases between. The CDR3 covers 14 residues. The CDR3 is CASGRIGGLDTQYF. CDR3 bases: TGTGCCAGCGGCCGAATTGGAGGGTTGGATACGCAGTATTTT.

The J gene is TRBJ2-3, the V gene TRBV5-4; 10 bases fit TRBD1. J was trimmed by 6 bases and V by 4 bases; bases with no gene match: 11. Germline CDR1 and CDR2: SGHNT and YYREEE (reference sequence). The CDR3 runs to 16 residues. The CDR3 coding sequence is TGTGCCAGCAGCCCCGCGGGACAGGGGCCTCCGGATACGCAGTATTTT. Translated: CASSPAGQGPPDTQYF.

The DNA for the CDR3 is TGCGCCAGCAGTAAAAGCGGGAGGGGAGATGAGCAGTTCTTC. This encodes CASSKSGRGDEQFF. The chain links TRBV5-1 to TRBJ2-1; TRBD2 matches at 10 bases. Germline-derived CDR1 and CDR2 are SGHRS and YFSETQ. V lost 5 bases and J lost 8; bases outside the gene matches: 7. The CDR3 length is 14 residues. Variable domain in full (rest from reference TRBV5-1 and TRBJ2-1): KAGVTQTPRYLIKTRGQQVTLSCSPISGHRSVSWYQQTPGQGLQFLFEYFSETQRNKGNFPGRFSGRQFSNSRSEMNVSTLELGDSALYLCASSKSGRGDEQFFGPGTRLTVL.